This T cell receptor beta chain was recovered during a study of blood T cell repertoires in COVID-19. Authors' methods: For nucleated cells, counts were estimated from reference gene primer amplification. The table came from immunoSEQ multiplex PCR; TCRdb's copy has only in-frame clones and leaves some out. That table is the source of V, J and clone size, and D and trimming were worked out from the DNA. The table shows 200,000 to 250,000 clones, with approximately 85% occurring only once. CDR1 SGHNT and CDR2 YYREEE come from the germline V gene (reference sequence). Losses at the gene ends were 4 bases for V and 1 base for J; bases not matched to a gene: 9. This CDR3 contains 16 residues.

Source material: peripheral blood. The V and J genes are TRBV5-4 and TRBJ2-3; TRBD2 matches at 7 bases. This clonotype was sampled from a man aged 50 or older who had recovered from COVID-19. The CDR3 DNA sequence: TGTGCCAGCAGCCACCCTCTCCGGGGGGGCACAGATACGCAGTATTTT. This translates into CASSHPLRGGTDTQYF.